This entry lists 16 T cell receptor beta chains sequenced from one sample in a study of CD8 T cells in Susac syndrome (dated by TCRdb to between 2017 and 2020). Libraries came from the immunoSEQ multiplex PCR assay. RNA was extracted with the RNeasy kit and roughly 0.5 to 1 ug was reverse transcribed using random hexamers. TCRdb handled the public reads itself, with Q25 trimming in fastp and clone calling in MiXCR, and kept productive beta chains. Identical CDR3 protein sequences are pooled into one entry, listed with their most common genes and DNA. Across this sample there are more than 95,000 distinct CDR3 sequences, with around 94% seen only once. Of the sample, around 0.21% is held by the ten largest clones. Material for sequencing was CD8+ T cells from PBMCs. Receptors originate from a human donor with Susac syndrome.

This clonotype appeared once. The rearrangement uses TRBV20-1 and TRBJ2-7; maybe TRBD2 (5 bases). This CDR3 comprises 15 residues. V was shortened by 3 bases and J by 0 bases, with 15 bases between the two germline ends. The germline V gene encodes CDR1 DFQATT and CDR2 SNEGSKA (reference sequence). The CDR3 DNA is TGCAGTGCTAGGTCGAGGCGGGTTTCCTCCTACGAGCAGTACTTC. Its protein product is CSARSRRVSSYEQYF.

This rearrangement joins TRBV18 to TRBJ1-2; 7 bases fit TRBD1. Germline loops: CDR1 KGHSH, CDR2 LQKENI. With V trimmed by 6 bases and J by 3 bases, 7 bases remained unmatched. CDR3 size: 14 residues. CDR3 sequence: CASSKYRGYYGYTF. Here the CDR3 DNA reads TGTGCCAGCTCGAAATACAGGGGATACTATGGCTACACCTTC. Combining the CDR3 with reference TRBV18 and TRBJ1-2 gives the whole variable domain NAGVMQNPRHLVRRRGQEARLRCSPMKGHSHVYWYRQLPEEGLKFMVYLQKENIIDESGMPKERFSAEFPKEGPSILRIQQVVRGDSAAYFCASSKYRGYYGYTFGSGTRLTVV.

The count of this clonotype is one. V usage is TRBV15 and J usage is TRBJ2-2, with 7 bases aligning to TRBD1. Germline assignment: CDR1 LNHNV and CDR2 YYDKDF (reference sequence). CDR3 length: 19 amino acids. Losses at the gene ends were 5 bases for V and 0 bases for J; bases not matched to a gene: 15. The CDR3 coding sequence is TGTGCCACCAGCGCTACCCTTGACCGGACAGGCGCGAACACCGGGGAGCTGTTTTTT. Translating gives CATSATLDRTGANTGELFF.

The chain joins TRBV18 to TRBJ1-2; 7 bases line up with TRBD1. The CDR3 consists of 16 residues. Per the germline V gene, CDR1 is KGHSH and CDR2 is LQKENI. V gave up 3 bases and J gave up 2 bases; unmatched junction bases: 9. CDR3 nucleotides: TGTGCCAGCTCACCTGCGGGAGACAGGGCCAACTATGGCTACACCTTC. It is translated as CASSPAGDRANYGYTF.

This chain links TRBV13 with TRBJ2-5, with D perhaps given as TRBD1 or TRBD2 (6 bases each). There are 14 residues in the CDR3. Trimming took 1 base from V and 5 from J, leaving 11 bases between them. Germline V gives CDR1 PRHDT, CDR2 FYEKMQ (reference sequence). The CDR3 protein is CASSLEGGRETQYF. In DNA, the CDR3 is TGTGCCAGCAGCTTAGAAGGGGGGCGCGAGACCCAGTACTTC.

V usage is TRBV19 and J usage is TRBJ2-7; TRBD2 matches at 7 bases. Germline-derived CDR1 and CDR2 are LNHDA and SQIVND (reference sequence). The CDR3 is 15 amino acids. The V gene end was trimmed by 1 base and the J gene end by 1 base; junction bases not matched to a gene: 4. CDR3 sequence (DNA): TGTGCCAGTAGTATAGTTGGGGGGGAGTCCTACGAGCAGTACTTC. It is translated as CASSIVGGESYEQYF.

The chain carries TRBV7-9 and TRBJ2-7; D perhaps matches TRBD1 (5 bases). Germline V gives CDR1 SEHNR, CDR2 FQNEAQ (reference sequence). CDR3 size: 15 residues. Trimming removed 5 bases from V and 3 bases from J, with 17 bases in between. CDR3 sequence reads: CASSPGSGQNYEQYF. The CDR3 coding sequence is TGTGCCAGCAGCCCCGGGTCAGGGCAGAACTACGAGCAGTACTTC.

This clonotype showed up just once. The J gene is TRBJ2-5, the V gene TRBV27; D remains ambiguous. CDR1 and CDR2 from the germline V gene are MNHEY and SMNVEV (reference sequence). CDR3 length equals 13 residues. Trimming took 0 bases from V and 0 from J, leaving 2 bases between them. In DNA, the CDR3 is TGTGCCAGCAGTTTATCCAACCAAGAGACCCAGTACTTC. As protein: CASSLSNQETQYF.

The chain is built from TRBV6-6 and TRBJ1-5; D is perhaps TRBD1 (5 bases). From germline, CDR1 is MNHNY and CDR2 SVGAGI (reference sequence). Trimming took 3 bases from V and 1 from J, leaving 10 bases between them. This CDR3 is built from 15 residues. The CDR3 region is CASSYAGGSNQPQHF. CDR3 bases: TGTGCCAGCAGTTATGCGGGGGGAAGCAATCAGCCCCAGCATTTT.

This chain links TRBV20-1 with TRBJ1-2; no clear D gene. Per the germline V gene, CDR1 is DFQATT and CDR2 is SNEGSKA (reference sequence). The V end lost 0 bases, the J end lost 3 bases, and 20 bases lay between the germline ends. The CDR3 runs 17 residues. The CDR3 DNA sequence: TGCAGTGCTAGAGATTATTCTCTTGGGTGGCCAGACTATGGCTACACCTTC. It translates to CSARDYSLGWPDYGYTF.

This clonotype was found a few times. The CDR3 region has the DNA TGTGCCAGCAGTTACTCCGTTCTCGGAATTGGCAATGAGCAGTTCTTC. Encoded protein: CASSYSVLGIGNEQFF. The chain links TRBV6-5 to TRBJ2-1; no firm D call. Germline V CDR1 and CDR2: MNHEY, SVGAGI. The CDR3 extends over 16 amino acids. The V gene lost 0 bases and the J gene lost 6 bases, with 15 bases spanning the gap.

The V gene is TRBV9, the J gene TRBJ2-1, with 7 bases that match TRBD2. CDR1 is SGDLS and CDR2 is YYNGEE in the germline V gene. Trimming took 3 bases from V and 0 from J; bases not matched to a gene: 3. CDR3 length: 15 residues. CDR3 bases: TGTGCCAGCAGCGAGCGGGGTCCCTCCTACAATGAGCAGTTCTTC. Its translation: CASSERGPSYNEQFF. Using reference TRBV9 and TRBJ2-1 for the parts outside the CDR3, the full variable domain is DSGVTQTPKHLITATGQRVTLRCSPRSGDLSVYWYQQSLDQGLQFLIQYYNGEERAKGNILERFSAQQFPDLHSELNLSSLELGDSALYFCASSERGPSYNEQFFGPGTRLTVL.

The V call is TRBV5-6, the J call TRBJ2-1; no firm D call. CDR3 length: 12 residues. The ends were cut back, 0 bases at V and 6 bases at J, with 4 bases in the middle. From germline, CDR1 is SGHDT and CDR2 YYEEEE. The chain's CDR3 is CASSLVINEQFF. The DNA for the CDR3 is TGTGCCAGCAGCTTGGTTATCAATGAGCAGTTCTTC. Together with reference TRBV5-6 and TRBJ2-1, the CDR3 gives the full variable domain: DAGVTQSPTHLIKTRGQQVTLRCSPKSGHDTVSWYQQALGQGPQFIFQYYEEEERQRGNFPDRFSGHQFPNYSSELNVNALLLGDSALYLCASSLVINEQFFGPGTRLTVL.

The chain recombines TRBV7-2 with TRBJ2-5, with D perhaps TRBD1 (6 bases). Deletions cut 1 base from V and 0 bases from J, with 9 bases between. Germline CDR1 and CDR2: SGHTA and FQGNSA. The CDR3 has 15 residues. For the CDR3, the DNA is TGTGCCAGCAGCTTAGGAGGGGGAGACCAAGAGACCCAGTACTTC. Its translation: CASSLGGGDQETQYF.

V usage is TRBV9 and J usage is TRBJ2-3; no reliable D call. With 0 bases removed from V and 5 bases from J, the gap between germline ends came to 4 bases. The length of the CDR3 is 12 residues. Germline lookup yields CDR1 SGDLS and CDR2 YYNGEE. The CDR3 DNA reads TGTGCCAGCAGCGTAGGGGAAGATACGCAGTATTTT. It encodes CASSVGEDTQYF.

The rearrangement uses TRBV11-1 and TRBJ2-2; the D gene is possibly TRBD2 (6 bases). Trimming removed 6 bases from V and 4 bases from J, with 21 bases in between. In germline, CDR1 is SGHAT, CDR2 FQDESV (reference sequence). This CDR3 comprises 17 residues. In DNA form, the CDR3 reads TGTGCCAGCAGACCAATTACGGGAGAGGGTAGCACCGGGGAGCTGTTTTTT. Protein sequence: CASRPITGEGSTGELFF. Full variable domain (outside the CDR3, taken from reference TRBV11-1 and TRBJ2-2): EAEVAQSPRYKITEKSQAVAFWCDPISGHATLYWYRQILGQGPELLVQFQDESVVDDSQLPKDRFSAERLKGVDSTLKIQPAELGDSAMYLCASRPITGEGSTGELFFGEGSRLTVL.